These 26 T cell receptor beta chains were sequenced from one sample in a study of T cells after yellow fever vaccination. Each CDR3 protein gets one entry after TCRdb re-called the 5' RACE reads with MiXCR. Of about 320,000 distinct CDR3 sequences listed, 6.5% to 8.5% are singletons. This specimen was PBMCs, taken around 45 days after the first yellow fever vaccination. The receptors were gathered from a young man who received the YFV17D yellow fever vaccine.

This clonotype was observed a few times. This rearrangement joins TRBV9 to TRBJ1-5; D is unclear. The CDR3 has 14 residues. Trimming pared 0 bases from V and 4 bases from J, leaving 8 bases between. Germline CDR1 and CDR2: SGDLS and YYNGEE. The CDR3 here is CASSVAPFNQPQHF. The CDR3 DNA follows: TGTGCCAGCAGCGTAGCGCCCTTTAATCAGCCCCAGCATTTT.

This clonotype showed up just a few times. This sequence joins TRBV7-8 and TRBJ1-2; D ambiguous. The CDR3 sequence is 14 residues long. Germline V CDR1 and CDR2: SGHVS, FQNEAQ. Trimming left V 1 base short and J 6 bases short, with 12 bases between. The CDR3 spells CASSLEPRVNGYTF. The CDR3 DNA reads TGTGCCAGCAGCTTAGAACCCCGAGTGAATGGCTACACCTTC. Complete variable domain (other parts from reference TRBV7-8 and TRBJ1-2): GAGVSQSPRYKVAKRGQDVALRCDPISGHVSLFWYQQALGQGPEFLTYFQNEAQLDKSGLPSDRFFAERPEGSVSTLKIQRTQQEDSAVYLCASSLEPRVNGYTFGSGTRLTVV.

Only a few counts were recorded for this clonotype. The chain recombines TRBV2 with TRBJ1-5; 7 positions match TRBD1. Germline V CDR1 and CDR2: SNHLY, FYNNEI. J gave up 0 bases and V 10 bases, and 6 bases lay outside the gene matches. The length of the CDR3 is 14 residues. CDR3 sequence reads: CAIGTAHSNQPQHF. As DNA, the CDR3 is TGTGCCATAGGGACAGCCCATAGCAATCAGCCCCAGCATTTT.

This clonotype was seen more than once but under ten times. This chain joins TRBV7-2 and TRBJ2-7; a possible D gene is TRBD1 (6 bases). Germline CDR1 SGHTA, CDR2 FQGNSA. Trimming took 1 base from V and 3 from J, leaving 16 bases between them. There are 16 residues in the CDR3. The CDR3 sequence: CASSLVGATGYYEQYF. The CDR3, as DNA: TGTGCCAGCAGCTTAGTGGGGGCCACCGGATACTACGAGCAGTACTTC.

This clonotype appeared a few times. The rearrangement links TRBV4-1 to TRBJ1-1, with 8 bases that match TRBD1. CDR1 MGHRA and CDR2 YSYEKL come from the germline V gene. This CDR3 has 13 residues. Unmatched junction bases numbered 4, after V lost 4 bases and J lost 6 bases. CDR3 bases: TGCGCCAGCAGCCTTTTACAGGGGGCTGAAGCTTTCTTT. Residues: CASSLLQGAEAFF.

The V and J genes are TRBV12-3 or TRBV12-4 and TRBJ1-6, with 7 bases lining up with TRBD1. The length of the CDR3 is 14 residues. Trimming took 6 bases from V and 6 from J; bases not matched to a gene: 5. The chain's CDR3 is CASSHRDSNSPLHF. The CDR3 DNA sequence: TGTGCCAGCAGCCACCGGGACAGTAATTCACCCCTCCACTTT.

V and J are TRBV6-6 and TRBJ2-4, with TRBD1 identical over 8 bases. Germline-derived CDR1 and CDR2 are MNHNY and SVGAGI (reference sequence). V was pared by 6 bases and J by 14 bases, with 6 bases of the junction left unmatched. The CDR3 consists of 11 residues. The CDR3 spells CASSLGQVKYF. The CDR3 DNA is TGTGCCAGCAGCCTGGGACAGGTGAAGTACTTC.

This clonotype turned up a few times. This chain links TRBV7-2 with TRBJ1-3; unclear D gene. The CDR3 is made up of 14 amino acids. Germline CDR1 and CDR2: SGHTA and FQGNSA. Trimming removed 6 bases at V and 0 bases at J, with 9 bases between. This chain's CDR3 is CASSGLPSGNTIYF. The DNA of the CDR3 is TGTGCCAGCAGTGGACTGCCCTCTGGAAACACCATATATTTT.

This clonotype was seen ten or more times. The chain employs TRBV20-1 and TRBJ1-1, with a tentative D call TRBD1 (6 bases). The CDR3 covers 12 residues. Germline V lookup: CDR1 DFQATT, CDR2 SNEGSKA (reference sequence). Trimming removed 5 bases at V and 3 bases at J, with 10 bases between. CDR3 protein: CSAYDRHTEAFF. Written as DNA, the CDR3 is TGCAGTGCTTACGACAGGCACACTGAAGCTTTCTTT.

This clonotype was seen a handful of times. The chain links TRBV7-2 to TRBJ1-1; no definite D call. The CDR3 is 14 residues long. The V gene lost 2 bases and the J gene lost 3 bases, with 10 bases spanning the gap. CDR1 is SGHTA and CDR2 is FQGNSA in the germline V gene. The DNA for the CDR3 is TGTGCCAGCAGCTTATACGGCGCCGACACTGAAGCTTTCTTT. Translating gives CASSLYGADTEAFF.

The chain couples TRBV20-1 to TRBJ1-1, with D possibly TRBD1 on 6 matching bases. V was shortened by 5 bases and J by 0 bases, with 13 bases between the two germline ends. The CDR3 loop spans 14 amino acids. From germline, CDR1 is DFQATT and CDR2 SNEGSKA (reference sequence). CDR3 sequence (DNA): TGCAGTGCTCCACAGGGAGCCCTGAACACTGAAGCTTTCTTT. Its translation: CSAPQGALNTEAFF.

CDR3 nucleotides: TGTGCCAGCAGGAGACAGCACCTCTCGTACGAGCAGTACTTC. Protein: CASRRQHLSYEQYF. The V gene is TRBV6-1, the J gene TRBJ2-7; tentatively, D is TRBD1 (5 bases). Germline CDR1 reads MNHNS; CDR2 reads SASEGT. V lost 6 bases and J 4 bases, leaving 16 bases between the germline ends. The CDR3 sequence is 14 residues long.

This clonotype was seen at least ten times. The V gene is TRBV11-2, the J gene TRBJ2-3; 8 nucleotides match TRBD2. Per germline, CDR1 SGHAT and CDR2 FQNNGV. Trimming took 1 base from V and 6 from J; bases not matched to a gene: 0. This CDR3 is 13 amino acids long. This CDR3 is CASSLAGGDTQYF. CDR3 nucleotide sequence: TGTGCCAGCAGCTTAGCGGGGGGGGATACGCAGTATTTT.

This clonotype was found a few times. The chain joins TRBV28 to TRBJ2-7; 7 bases map to TRBD1. CDR3 size: 13 residues. V lost 2 bases, J lost 3 bases, and 1 base stayed unmatched. Germline V gives CDR1 MDHEN, CDR2 SYDVKM. The CDR3 protein is CASSLRDSYEQYV. CDR3 DNA: TGTGCCAGCAGTTTACGGGACAGCTACGAGCAGTACGTC.

This clonotype was seen repeatedly, ten times or more. This rearrangement joins TRBV7-9 to TRBJ2-1, with 8 positions matching TRBD2. The CDR3 loop spans 14 amino acids. Germline V gene lookup returns CDR1 SEHNR and CDR2 FQNEAQ (reference sequence). CDR3 nucleotide sequence: TGTGCTCCCGGGGGGGCGGACGCTTACAATGAGCAGTTCTTC. It specifies CAPGGADAYNEQFF.

This clonotype was seen ten or more times. V and J are TRBV6-5 and TRBJ2-6; possible D gene TRBD1, 5 bases. Germline V lookup: CDR1 MNHEY, CDR2 SVGAGI. Trimming left V 2 bases short and J 2 bases short, with 7 bases between. The CDR3 has 15 residues. The CDR3 loop is CASSYPRAGANVLTF. In nucleotides, the CDR3 is TGTGCCAGCAGTTACCCCAGGGCTGGGGCCAACGTCCTGACTTTC.

This clonotype has just a few counts. This chain links TRBV18 with TRBJ1-5, with TRBD1 matching over 7 bases. Germline V CDR1 and CDR2: KGHSH, LQKENI. J lost 1 base, V lost 1 base, and 4 bases had no gene match. The CDR3 consists of 16 residues. CDR3 DNA sequence: TGTGCCAGCTCACCACAGGGGGCGGGGAGCAATCAGCCCCAGCATTTT. Amino acid sequence: CASSPQGAGSNQPQHF. Based on the CDR3 plus reference TRBV18 and TRBJ1-5, the full variable domain is NAGVMQNPRHLVRRRGQEARLRCSPMKGHSHVYWYRQLPEEGLKFMVYLQKENIIDESGMPKERFSAEFPKEGPSILRIQQVVRGDSAAYFCASSPQGAGSNQPQHFGDGTRLSIL.

The genes are TRBV20-1 and TRBJ2-3, with 8 bases fitting TRBD2. The J segment lost 4 bases and the V segment lost 6 bases, leaving 6 bases of the junction unmatched. There are 13 residues in the CDR3. CDR1 and CDR2 from the germline V gene are DFQATT and SNEGSKA (reference sequence). This CDR3 reads CSATGGGPDTQYF. The DNA of the CDR3 is TGCAGTGCCACGGGGGGGGGGCCAGATACGCAGTATTTT.

This sequence joins TRBV12-3 or TRBV12-4 and TRBJ1-6, with 11 bases lining up with TRBD1. V shed 4 bases, J shed 6 bases, and the junction held 8 bases outside the gene matches. This CDR3 contains 17 residues. CDR3: CASSSGTGGSGNSPLHF. CDR3 sequence (DNA): TGTGCCAGCAGTTCTGGGACAGGGGGTAGTGGTAATTCACCCCTCCACTTT.

The V call is TRBV7-9, the J call TRBJ1-6; maybe TRBD1 (5 bases). Germline-derived CDR1 and CDR2 are SEHNR and FQNEAQ (reference sequence). Trimming took off 5 bases at V and 1 base at J, with 15 bases between the two ends. This CDR3 is built from 17 residues. CDR3 nucleotide sequence: TGTGCCAGCAGCGGGGACGCGGCGGGGTCCTATAATTCACCCCTCCACTTT. Its protein is CASSGDAAGSYNSPLHF.

The sample holds a few counts of this clonotype. This chain joins TRBV4-3 and TRBJ2-1, with a weak D call TRBD1 (6 bases). CDR3 length: 17 amino acids. The germline V gene encodes CDR1 LGHNA and CDR2 YSLEER. The germline V and J ends were trimmed by 1 base and 8 bases, with 21 bases remaining between them. The CDR3 bases are TGCGCCAGCAGCCAAGTTTTACTTCAGGGGTACGGCCATGAGCAGTTCTTC. This encodes CASSQVLLQGYGHEQFF.

The chain carries TRBV5-1 and TRBJ1-5; D gene uncertain. The CDR3 covers 13 residues. Trimming left V 3 bases short and J 4 bases short, with 8 bases between. Germline values: CDR1 SGHRS, CDR2 YFSETQ. CDR3 residues: CASSSTVNQPQHF. Here the CDR3 DNA reads TGCGCCAGCAGCTCCACAGTGAATCAGCCCCAGCATTTT.

This clonotype was found a few times. The chain carries TRBV14 and TRBJ2-7; TRBD2 aligns across 11 bases. V trimming: 4 bases; J trimming: 7 bases; junction bases outside the gene matches: 6. The CDR3 has 14 residues. Per the germline V gene, CDR1 is SGHDN and CDR2 is FVKESK. For the CDR3, the DNA is TGTGCCAGCAGCCGTAGCGGGGGGGCCCGGGAGCAGTACGTC. This sequence encodes CASSRSGGAREQYV.

This clonotype appeared a few times. The chain combines TRBV5-1 with TRBJ2-7; D is possibly TRBD1 (5 bases). Germline values: CDR1 SGHRS, CDR2 YFSETQ. V was cut by 7 bases and J by 6 bases, with 14 bases left in between. The length of the CDR3 is 12 residues. CDR3: CASGPTDREQYF. In DNA, the CDR3 is TGCGCCAGCGGTCCGACAGACCGCGAGCAGTACTTC.

This clonotype turned up a few times. The chain uses TRBV6-2 or TRBV6-3 and TRBJ2-7, with a weak D call TRBD1 (5 bases). The CDR3 runs to 12 residues. V gave up 4 bases and J gave up 6 bases, with 10 bases separating them. CDR1 and CDR2 from the germline V gene are MNHEY and SVGEGT. The CDR3 region has the DNA TGTGCCAGCAGTTTTTGGGGCGGCGAGCAGTACGTC. Amino acids: CASSFWGGEQYV.

The rearrangement links TRBV29-1 to TRBJ2-7, with 10 bases that match TRBD1. V lost 6 bases, J lost 4 bases, and 6 bases stayed unmatched. Germline CDR1 SQVTM, CDR2 ANQGSEA. CDR3 length: 13 amino acids. The CDR3 sequence: CSVARDRGYEQYF. DNA for the CDR3: TGCAGCGTCGCCCGGGACAGGGGTTACGAGCAGTACTTC.